This T cell receptor (beta chain) was sequenced during a study of T cell repertoires in cytomegalovirus infection. TCRdb passed the reads through MiXCR, listing each CDR3 protein once. Seen here are about 890,000 distinct CDR3 sequences, approximately 31% observed once, and the top ten hold 10% to 15%. This CDR3 region has 16 residues. Trimming cost V 2 bases and J 0 bases, with 14 bases left between them. The germline CDR1 and CDR2 sequences are KGHSH and LQKENI. Findings and caveats of the study: Cumulative public TCR beta family frequency identified carriers of CMV plus the relevant HLA.

As for this clonotype: The antigen is not known.

Specimen: cultured CD8+ T cells from PBMCs, collected from culture after CMV antigen stimulation. This TCR came from a human donor in good health (CMV status not recorded). Some clones in this sample may be carry-over from other donors' samples. This rearrangement joins TRBV18 to TRBJ2-7; no definite D call. The CDR3 DNA sequence: TGTGCCAGCTCACCAGAGTTCAGGCACTCCTCCTACGAGCAGTACTTC. Its protein product is CASSPEFRHSSYEQYF. Based on the CDR3 plus reference TRBV18 and TRBJ2-7, the full variable domain is NAGVMQNPRHLVRRRGQEARLRCSPMKGHSHVYWYRQLPEEGLKFMVYLQKENIIDESGMPKERFSAEFPKEGPSILRIQQVVRGDSAAYFCASSPEFRHSSYEQYFGPGTRLTVT.